This TCR beta chain appears in the sequencing data of a study of blood T cell repertoires in COVID-19. Between the trimmed V and J ends, which lost 3 bases and 5 bases, there was a span of 13 bases. The CDR3 is 15 amino acids. Germline V gene sequence: CDR1 KGHDR, CDR2 SFDVKD. In the original analysis: The authors estimated nucleated cell counts from reference gene primer amplification. Only in-frame clones appear in the TCRdb table, and some are missing; sequencing was by immunoSEQ multiplex PCR. Clone size and the V and J calls come from that table; the DNA yielded D and trimming. The sample holds 70,000 or so clones; just under 80% are singletons and the top ten take approximately 50%.

The chain links TRBV24-1 to TRBJ2-1, with TRBD1 as a possible D gene (6 bases). The material sequenced was peripheral blood. The sequence was obtained from a human donor in a cohort sampled during active COVID-19. The CDR3 loop is CATSDLNPGDNEQFF. CDR3 coding DNA: TGTGCCACCAGTGATCTAAATCCAGGGGACAATGAGCAGTTCTTC.